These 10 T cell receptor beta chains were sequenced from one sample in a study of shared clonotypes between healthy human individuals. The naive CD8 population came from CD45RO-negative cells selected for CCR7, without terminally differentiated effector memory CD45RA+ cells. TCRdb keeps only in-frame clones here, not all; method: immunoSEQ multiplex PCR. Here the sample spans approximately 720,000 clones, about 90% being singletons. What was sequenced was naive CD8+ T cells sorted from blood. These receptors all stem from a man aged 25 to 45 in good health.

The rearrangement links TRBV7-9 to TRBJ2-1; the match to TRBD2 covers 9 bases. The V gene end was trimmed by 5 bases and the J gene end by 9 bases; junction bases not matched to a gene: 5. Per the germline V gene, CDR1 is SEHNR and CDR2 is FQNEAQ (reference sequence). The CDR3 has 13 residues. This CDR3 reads CASSQGLATEQFF. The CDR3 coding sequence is TGTGCCAGCAGCCAAGGACTAGCGACTGAGCAGTTCTTC.

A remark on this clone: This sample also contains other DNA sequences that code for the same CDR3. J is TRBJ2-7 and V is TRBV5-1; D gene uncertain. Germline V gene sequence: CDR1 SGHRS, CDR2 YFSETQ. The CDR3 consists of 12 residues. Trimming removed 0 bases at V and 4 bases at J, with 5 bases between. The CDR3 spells CASSLDGYEQYF. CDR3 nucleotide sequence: TGCGCCAGCAGCTTGGACGGGTACGAGCAGTACTTC.

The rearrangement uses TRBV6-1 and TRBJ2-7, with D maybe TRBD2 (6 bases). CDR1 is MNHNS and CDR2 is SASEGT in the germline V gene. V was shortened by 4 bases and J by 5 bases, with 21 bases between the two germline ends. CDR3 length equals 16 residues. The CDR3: CASSGPRLGGKHEQYF. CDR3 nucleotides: TGTGCCAGCAGTGGCCCCAGGCTGGGGGGAAAGCACGAGCAGTACTTC.

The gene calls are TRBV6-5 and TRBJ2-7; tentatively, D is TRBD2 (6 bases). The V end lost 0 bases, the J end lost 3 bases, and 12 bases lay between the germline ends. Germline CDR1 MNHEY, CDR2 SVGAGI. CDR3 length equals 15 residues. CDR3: CASSYSTGESYEQYF. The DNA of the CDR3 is TGTGCCAGCAGTTACTCGACGGGGGAGAGCTACGAGCAGTACTTC.

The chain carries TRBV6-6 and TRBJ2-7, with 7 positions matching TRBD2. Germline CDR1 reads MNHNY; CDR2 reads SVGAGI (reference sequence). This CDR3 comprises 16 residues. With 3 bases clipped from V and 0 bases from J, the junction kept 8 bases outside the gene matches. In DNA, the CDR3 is TGTGCCAGCAGTTATTCCGAGCGGGACGACTCCTACGAGCAGTACTTC. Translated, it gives CASSYSERDDSYEQYF.

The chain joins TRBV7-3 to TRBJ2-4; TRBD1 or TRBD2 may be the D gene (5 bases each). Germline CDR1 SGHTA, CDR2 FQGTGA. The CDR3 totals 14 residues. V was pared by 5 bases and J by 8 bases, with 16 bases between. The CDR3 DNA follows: TGTGCCAGCAGCCCCGGGGCGGGCCTTTACATTCAGTACTTC. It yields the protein CASSPGAGLYIQYF.

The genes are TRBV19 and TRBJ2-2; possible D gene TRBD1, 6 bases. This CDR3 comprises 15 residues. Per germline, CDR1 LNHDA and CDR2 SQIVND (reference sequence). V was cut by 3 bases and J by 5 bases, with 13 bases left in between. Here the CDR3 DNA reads TGTGCCAGTAGTATGTGGGGGCAGGAAACCGGGGAGCTGTTTTTT. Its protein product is CASSMWGQETGELFF.

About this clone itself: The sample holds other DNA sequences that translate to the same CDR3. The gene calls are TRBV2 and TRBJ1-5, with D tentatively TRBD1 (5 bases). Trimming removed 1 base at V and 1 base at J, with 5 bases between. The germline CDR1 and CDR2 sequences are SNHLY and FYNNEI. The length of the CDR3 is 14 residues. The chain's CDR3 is CASSEGDSNQPQHF. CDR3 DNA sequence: TGTGCCAGCAGTGAAGGGGACAGCAATCAGCCCCAGCATTTT.

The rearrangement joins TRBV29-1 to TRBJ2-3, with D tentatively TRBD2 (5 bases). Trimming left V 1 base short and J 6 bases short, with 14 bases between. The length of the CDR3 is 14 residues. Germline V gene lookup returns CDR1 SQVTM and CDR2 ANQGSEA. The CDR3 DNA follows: TGCAGCGTTGAAGGTACGGGATTGGCGGATACGCAGTATTTT. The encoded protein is CSVEGTGLADTQYF.

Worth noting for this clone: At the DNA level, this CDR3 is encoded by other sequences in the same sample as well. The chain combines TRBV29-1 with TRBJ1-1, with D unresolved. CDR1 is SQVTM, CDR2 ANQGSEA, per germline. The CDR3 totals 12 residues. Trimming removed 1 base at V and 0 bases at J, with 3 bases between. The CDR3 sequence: CSVEGLNTEAFF. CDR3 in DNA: TGCAGCGTTGAAGGTCTGAACACTGAAGCTTTCTTT.